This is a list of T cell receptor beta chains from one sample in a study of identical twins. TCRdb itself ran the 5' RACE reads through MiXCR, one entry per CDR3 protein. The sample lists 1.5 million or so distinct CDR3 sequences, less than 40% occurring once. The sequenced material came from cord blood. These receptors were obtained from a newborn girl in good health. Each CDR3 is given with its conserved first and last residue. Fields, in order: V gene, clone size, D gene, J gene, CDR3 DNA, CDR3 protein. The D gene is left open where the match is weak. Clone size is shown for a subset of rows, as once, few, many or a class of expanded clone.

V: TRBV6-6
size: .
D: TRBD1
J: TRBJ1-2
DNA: TGTGCCAGCAGTAGAGGGACAGGGGCCTATGGCTACACCTTC
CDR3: CASSRGTGAYGYTF

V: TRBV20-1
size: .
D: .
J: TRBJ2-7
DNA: TGCAGTGTGGTCGGGGTGGCTTACTCCTACGAGCAGTACTTC
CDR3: CSVVGVAYSYEQYF

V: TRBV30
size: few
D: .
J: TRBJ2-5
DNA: TGTGCCTGGAGCTTTGGACTACCTCAAGAGACCCAGTACTTC
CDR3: CAWSFGLPQETQYF

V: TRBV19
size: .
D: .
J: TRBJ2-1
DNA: TGTGCCAGTAGTAGCCCTCCCGGGACCAGCCAGTACAATGAGCAGTTCTTC
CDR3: CASSSPPGTSQYNEQFF

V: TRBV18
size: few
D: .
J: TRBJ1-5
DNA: TGTGCCAGCTCACCGGAGGCAGCCAATAGCAATCAGCCCCAGCATTTT
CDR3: CASSPEAANSNQPQHF

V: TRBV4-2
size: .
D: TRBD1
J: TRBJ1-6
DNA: TGTGCCAGCAGCCCGGTGGAGGGGGCAGGTAATTCACCCCTCCACTTT
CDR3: CASSPVEGAGNSPLHF

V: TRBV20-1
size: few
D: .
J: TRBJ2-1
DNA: TGCAGTGCGCCTTACCCGGGAAGTAACAATGAGCAGTTCTTC
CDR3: CSAPYPGSNNEQFF

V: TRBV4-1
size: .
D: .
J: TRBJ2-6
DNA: TGCGCCAGCAGCCGGTTCCCCACCACTGGGGCCAACGTCCTGACTTTC
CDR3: CASSRFPTTGANVLTF

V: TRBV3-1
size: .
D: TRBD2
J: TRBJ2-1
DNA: TGTGCCAGCAGCCCGATGAGTAACGGACTAGCGGGAAAAGAGACCCAGTTCTTC
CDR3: CASSPMSNGLAGKETQFF

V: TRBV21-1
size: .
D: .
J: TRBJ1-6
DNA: TGTGCCAGCAGCAAAGCTTGGGCCTTATCCACCGATAATTCACCCCTCCACTTT
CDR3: CASSKAWALSTDNSPLHF

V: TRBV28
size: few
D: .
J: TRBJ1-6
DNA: TGTGCCAGCAGTTTCAGGGCTTCACCCCTCCACTTT
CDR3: CASSFRASPLHF

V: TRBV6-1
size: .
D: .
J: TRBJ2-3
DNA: TGTGCCAGCAGTCCTCGGGGAGCGGGTGATGGGGGGACGCAGTATTTT
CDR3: CASSPRGAGDGGTQYF

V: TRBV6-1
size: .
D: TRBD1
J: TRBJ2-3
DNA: TGTGCCAGCAAGGGGGCGGAGGATACGCAGTATTTT
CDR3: CASKGAEDTQYF

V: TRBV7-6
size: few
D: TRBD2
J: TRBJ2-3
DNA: TGTGCCAGCAGCTTCGTCCTAGCGGGAGGCCCAGATACGCAGTATTTT
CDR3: CASSFVLAGGPDTQYF

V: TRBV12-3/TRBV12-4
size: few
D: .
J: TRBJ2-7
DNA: TGTGCCAGCGGGAGGTCTGCTTACGAGCAGTACTTC
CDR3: CASGRSAYEQYF

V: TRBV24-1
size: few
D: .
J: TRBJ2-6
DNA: TGTGCCACCAGTGACCGGATGAGAGCTGGGGCCAACGTCCTGACTTTC
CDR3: CATSDRMRAGANVLTF

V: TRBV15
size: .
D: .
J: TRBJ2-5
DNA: TGTGCCACCAGCAGATATCGAACTACGGGGGAGACCCAGTACTTC
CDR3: CATSRYRTTGETQYF

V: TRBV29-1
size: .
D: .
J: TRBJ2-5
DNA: TGCAGCGTCCAGGACTCGCTCTCCTACAATGAGCAGTACTTC
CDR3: CSVQDSLSYNEQYF

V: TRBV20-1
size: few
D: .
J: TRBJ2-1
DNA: TGCGCAAGCAGCCGCAACTGGTACAATGAGCAGTTCTTC
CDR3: CASSRNWYNEQFF

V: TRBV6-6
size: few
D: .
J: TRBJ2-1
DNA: TGTGCCAGCGGATCCCGTGACGGGGAGCAGTTCTTC
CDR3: CASGSRDGEQFF

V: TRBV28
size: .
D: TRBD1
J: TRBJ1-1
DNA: TGTGCCAGCAGTTTCCTAGACAGGGACACTGAAGCTTTCTTT
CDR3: CASSFLDRDTEAFF

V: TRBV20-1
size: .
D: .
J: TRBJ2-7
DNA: TGCAGTGCTATCGGGATAGGACACTACGAGCAGTACTTC
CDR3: CSAIGIGHYEQYF

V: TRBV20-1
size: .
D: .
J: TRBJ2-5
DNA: TGCAGTGCTAGGAAGGCGCGGGGAAGAGAGACCCAGTACTTC
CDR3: CSARKARGRETQYF

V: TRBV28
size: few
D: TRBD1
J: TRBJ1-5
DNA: TGTGCCATCTCCTTCGGGACAGGGGAAGGTCAGCCCCAGCATTTT
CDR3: CAISFGTGEGQPQHF

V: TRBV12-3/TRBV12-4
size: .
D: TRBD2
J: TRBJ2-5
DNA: TGTGCCAGCAGTTCCCCTGGACTAGCGGGAGGAGAGACCCAGTACTTC
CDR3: CASSSPGLAGGETQYF

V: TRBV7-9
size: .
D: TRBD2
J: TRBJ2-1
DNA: TGTGCCAGCAGCTTAGGACTAGCGGGGAAGTTCTTC
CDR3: CASSLGLAGKFF

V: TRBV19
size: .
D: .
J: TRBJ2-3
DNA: TGTGCCAGTAGTATAGAGCGGGGGCCAGATACGCAGTATTTT
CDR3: CASSIERGPDTQYF

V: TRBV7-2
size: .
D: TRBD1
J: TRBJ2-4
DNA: TGTGCCGGCAGCTTAGTGGGACAGGGGAAAAACATTCAGTACTTC
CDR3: CAGSLVGQGKNIQYF

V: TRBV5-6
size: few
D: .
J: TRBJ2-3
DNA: .
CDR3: CASSLGMADTQYFGQYF

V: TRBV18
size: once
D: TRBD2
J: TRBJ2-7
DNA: TGTGCCAGCTCGGGGGGACTAGTCCCTCTCTACGAGCAGTACTTC
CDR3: CASSGGLVPLYEQYF

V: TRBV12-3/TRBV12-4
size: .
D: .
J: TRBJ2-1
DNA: TGTGCCAGCAGTTCATCACTCCCTATGGCCAATGAGCAGTTCTTC
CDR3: CASSSSLPMANEQFF

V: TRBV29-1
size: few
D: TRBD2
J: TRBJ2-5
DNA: TGCAGCGTACAACGACTAGCGGGGGGAGTATTACGCCAAGAGACCCAGTACTTC
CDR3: CSVQRLAGGVLRQETQYF

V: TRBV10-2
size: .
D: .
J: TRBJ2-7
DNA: TGCGCCAGCAGTGTGAGCACAATAGGCCTCTCCTACAATGAGCAGTACTTC
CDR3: CASSVSTIGLSYNEQYF

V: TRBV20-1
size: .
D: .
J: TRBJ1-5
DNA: TGCAGTGCTAGTGGGGGACACAATCAGCCCCAGCATTTT
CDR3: CSASGGHNQPQHF

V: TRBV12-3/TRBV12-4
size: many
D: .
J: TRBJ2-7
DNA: TGTGCCAGCAGTCTCCAAAACTTCTACGAGCAGTACTTC
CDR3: CASSLQNFYEQYF

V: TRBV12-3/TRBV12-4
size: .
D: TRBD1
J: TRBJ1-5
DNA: TGTGCCAGCAGTTCCGGGACAGGGCACCAGCCCCAGCATTTT
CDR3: CASSSGTGHQPQHF

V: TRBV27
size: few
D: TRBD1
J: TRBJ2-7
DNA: TGTGCCAGCAGTCTCCGGGACAGGGTGGGCTACGAGCAGTACTTC
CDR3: CASSLRDRVGYEQYF

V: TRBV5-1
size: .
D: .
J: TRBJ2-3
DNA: TGCGCCAGCAGCCTTAGCGGTGAGGGAGATACGCAGTATTTT
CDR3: CASSLSGEGDTQYF

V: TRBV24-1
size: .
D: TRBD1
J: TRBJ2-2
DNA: TGTGCCGCCGGGACAGGTCCCGGGGAGCTGTTTTTT
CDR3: CAAGTGPGELFF

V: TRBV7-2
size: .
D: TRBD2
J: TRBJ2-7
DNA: TGTGCCAGCAGCTTTAAGGGTACTAGCGGAGCATACGAGCAGTACTTC
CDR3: CASSFKGTSGAYEQYF